The 13 T cell receptor beta chains listed next were all sequenced from one sample in a study of identifying expanded T cells in peripheral blood. Sequencing used immunoSEQ multiplex PCR; TCRdb keeps in-frame clones, though not all of them. Of some 91,000 clones in the sample, about nine tenths were seen once. The sample consisted of blood. These receptor sequences come from a person between 18 and 75 years old in good health.

The rearrangement uses TRBV30 and TRBJ1-4, with D possibly being TRBD1 (5 bases). CDR1 and CDR2 (germline): GTSNPN, SVGIG (reference sequence). This CDR3 has 14 amino acids. V gave up 0 bases and J gave up 5 bases, with 10 bases separating them. The CDR3 here is CAWSVDRNNEKLFF. CDR3 nucleotide sequence: TGTGCCTGGAGTGTAGACAGAAACAATGAAAAACTGTTTTTT.

The V call is TRBV5-8, the J call TRBJ2-2, with 9 bases lining up with TRBD1. Germline lookup yields CDR1 SGHTS and CDR2 YDEGEE. V gave up 0 bases and J gave up 4 bases; unmatched junction bases: 1. CDR3 size: 15 residues. The CDR3 DNA is TGTGCCAGCAGCTTGGACAGGGGGCGCACCGGGGAGCTGTTTTTT. Its protein is CASSLDRGRTGELFF.

The rearrangement uses TRBV18 and TRBJ2-7; a weak D match, TRBD1 (5 bases). Germline assignment: CDR1 KGHSH and CDR2 LQKENI. This CDR3 region has 17 residues. The V end lost 3 bases, the J end lost 5 bases, and 23 bases lay between the germline ends. The CDR3 loop reads CASSPKDKVTTFNEQYF. The CDR3 nucleotides read TGTGCCAGCTCACCTAAGGACAAGGTAACCACCTTCAACGAGCAGTACTTC.

The rearrangement uses TRBV15 and TRBJ2-3; D perhaps matches TRBD2 (6 bases). The V and J ends lost 0 bases and 2 bases respectively, with 18 bases between them. The CDR3 is made up of 18 amino acids. CDR1 is LNHNV, CDR2 YYDKDF, per germline (reference sequence). CDR3 DNA: TGTGCCACCAGCAGAGATCCCCTACTAGCAAGGTTCACAGATACGCAGTATTTT. As protein: CATSRDPLLARFTDTQYF.

The chain uses TRBV6-4 and TRBJ2-1, with D perhaps assigned TRBD1 or TRBD2 (6 bases each). The V end lost 0 bases, the J end lost 5 bases, and 11 bases lay between the germline ends. Per germline, CDR1 MRHNA and CDR2 SNTAGT. The CDR3 extends over 15 amino acids. CDR3 in amino acids: CASSDSAGEDNEQFF. CDR3 nucleotides: TGTGCCAGCAGTGACTCGGCAGGGGAGGACAATGAGCAGTTCTTC.

The V and J genes are TRBV9 and TRBJ2-1; D remains ambiguous. The CDR3 totals 11 residues. V gave up 3 bases and J gave up 8 bases, with 6 bases separating them. CDR1 and CDR2 from the germline V gene are SGDLS and YYNGEE. CDR3 residues: CASSDQDEQFF. The CDR3 nucleotides are TGTGCCAGCAGCGACCAAGATGAGCAGTTCTTC. Together with reference TRBV9 and TRBJ2-1, the CDR3 gives the full variable domain: DSGVTQTPKHLITATGQRVTLRCSPRSGDLSVYWYQQSLDQGLQFLIQYYNGEERAKGNILERFSAQQFPDLHSELNLSSLELGDSALYFCASSDQDEQFFGPGTRLTVL.

The V call is TRBV30, the J call TRBJ1-1; D is perhaps TRBD1 (6 bases). In germline, CDR1 is GTSNPN, CDR2 SVGIG (reference sequence). V shed 4 bases and J shed 9 bases, with 9 bases lying between them. The CDR3 loop spans 10 amino acids. CDR3 sequence (DNA): TGTGCCTGGACCCAGGGGCAAGCTTTCTTT. Its translation: CAWTQGQAFF.

The genes are TRBV10-2 and TRBJ2-7; 10 nucleotides agree with TRBD2. V was clipped by 0 bases and J by 9 bases; unmatched bases: 11. Germline loops: CDR1 WSHSY, CDR2 SAAADI. This CDR3 spans 16 amino acids. As DNA, the CDR3 is TGCGCCAGCAGTGAGTCGGAAGCGGGAGGGTTCTACAGGCAGTACTTC. Amino acid sequence: CASSESEAGGFYRQYF.

As DNA, the CDR3 is TGTGCCATCAGTGAGTCGATCACTGAAGCTTTCTTT. Residues: CAISESITEAFF. This chain links TRBV10-3 with TRBJ1-1; no clear D gene. The CDR3 runs to 12 residues. Trimming removed 0 bases from V and 4 bases from J, with 3 bases in between. Per the germline V gene, CDR1 is ENHRY and CDR2 is SYGVKD.

This clone was picked up a small number of times. The rearrangement joins TRBV9 to TRBJ1-6, with D tentatively TRBD1 (5 bases). The CDR3 runs 14 residues. Germline values: CDR1 SGDLS, CDR2 YYNGEE. V shed 0 bases and J shed 8 bases, with 9 bases lying between them. The CDR3 DNA reads as TGTGCCAGCAGCGTAGGCCCCAGGGATTCACCCCTCCACTTT. Its protein is CASSVGPRDSPLHF.

The V and J genes are TRBV6-5 and TRBJ2-7; D possibly corresponds to TRBD2 (6 bases). This CDR3 comprises 14 residues. Trimming pared 6 bases from V and 5 bases from J, leaving 17 bases between. Germline lookup yields CDR1 MNHEY and CDR2 SVGAGI. The CDR3 region has the DNA TGTGCCAGCAGCCGGGGACGGGAGTCCCACGAGCAGTACTTC. As protein: CASSRGRESHEQYF.

V is TRBV28 and J is TRBJ2-2; 12 bases agree with TRBD2. The CDR3 contains 19 residues. V lost 5 bases and J lost 6; bases outside the gene matches: 16. Looked up from germline, CDR1 is MDHEN and CDR2 is SYDVKM. CDR3 DNA: TGTGCCAGCAGTCCCCCCGGACTAGCGGGACCGGGCGGGTCCGGGGAGCTGTTTTTT. Amino acids: CASSPPGLAGPGGSGELFF.

This chain links TRBV29-1 with TRBJ2-5; no clear D. The CDR3 extends over 13 amino acids. V lost 4 bases and J lost 5, with 14 bases in between. The germline gives CDR1 SQVTM, CDR2 ANQGSEA. The CDR3 loop is CSVVVLSSETQYF. Here the CDR3 DNA reads TGCAGCGTTGTTGTCCTGAGTAGTGAGACCCAGTACTTC.